The 7 T cell receptor beta chains below were found in one sample sequenced in a study of T cells after yellow fever vaccination. TCRdb re-called the 5' RACE reads through MiXCR, storing one row per CDR3 protein. The sample includes under 400,000 distinct CDR3 sequences, 9.5% to 15% seen only once; the top ten take approximately 3.4%. Sequencing was performed on CD4+ T cells sorted from PBMCs, taken 15 days after the yellow fever booster vaccination. The receptors shown here come from a man in his late teens or twenties who received the YFV17D yellow fever vaccine.

This clonotype has only a few counts. V and J are TRBV27 and TRBJ1-1; 7 bases line up with TRBD1. The CDR3 runs 13 residues. In germline, CDR1 is MNHEY, CDR2 SMNVEV (reference sequence). V dropped 8 bases and J dropped 4; count of bases not matched to a gene: 7. CDR3 DNA: TGTGCCAGCCGGAGACAGGGCGGCACTGAAGCTTTCTTT. This gives the protein CASRRQGGTEAFF.

This clonotype has ten or more counts. This chain uses TRBV27 with TRBJ1-2; possibly TRBD1 for D (5 bases). V gave up 4 bases and J gave up 2 bases, with 8 bases separating them. There are 13 residues in the CDR3. CDR1 MNHEY and CDR2 SMNVEV come from the germline V gene (reference sequence). CDR3 residues: CASSSGRNYGYTF. CDR3 coding DNA: TGTGCCAGCAGTTCGGGACGGAACTATGGCTACACCTTC.

The chain has TRBV5-1 and TRBJ2-2; D is possibly TRBD1 (6 bases). Germline V gene lookup returns CDR1 SGHRS and CDR2 YFSETQ. V was cut by 4 bases and J by 0 bases, with 16 bases left in between. The CDR3 extends over 17 amino acids. The CDR3 region is CASSRDTTSSNTGELFF. DNA of the CDR3: TGCGCCAGCAGCAGGGACACTACTTCCTCGAACACCGGGGAGCTGTTTTTT. Drawing the rest from reference TRBV5-1 and TRBJ2-2, the complete variable domain is KAGVTQTPRYLIKTRGQQVTLSCSPISGHRSVSWYQQTPGQGLQFLFEYFSETQRNKGNFPGRFSGRQFSNSRSEMNVSTLELGDSALYLCASSRDTTSSNTGELFFGEGSRLTVL.

Many counts were recorded for this clonotype. The chain carries TRBV12-3 or TRBV12-4 and TRBJ1-1; maybe TRBD1 (6 bases). V was cut by 3 bases and J by 7 bases, with 12 bases left in between. CDR3 length: 13 amino acids. The chain's CDR3 is CASSFLQGGEAFF. The DNA of the CDR3 is TGTGCCAGCAGTTTTTTACAGGGCGGTGAAGCTTTCTTT.

The V call is TRBV6-6, the J call TRBJ1-1; D gene uncertain. The CDR3 runs to 14 residues. Between the trimmed V and J ends, which lost 0 bases and 5 bases, there was a span of 10 bases. Germline CDR1 is MNHNY and CDR2 is SVGAGI (reference sequence). CDR3 sequence (DNA): TGTGCCAGCAGTTACTCGAAAAGGGAAACTGAAGCTTTCTTT. Its protein product is CASSYSKRETEAFF.

This chain joins TRBV12-5 and TRBJ1-1, with D possibly matching TRBD1 (5 bases). The CDR3 runs to 15 residues. Deletions cut 3 bases from V and 9 bases from J, with 20 bases between. The germline gives CDR1 LGHNT, CDR2 FRNRAP. For the CDR3, the DNA is TGTGCTAGTGGTTTTGGGGAGACAGATCAGAGAAAAGCTTTCTTT. It translates to CASGFGETDQRKAFF.

This clonotype has only a few counts. J is TRBJ1-5 and V is TRBV27; D remains unclear. This CDR3 is built from 16 residues. V was pared by 6 bases and J by 0 bases, with 15 bases between. CDR1 and CDR2 (germline): MNHEY, SMNVEV (reference sequence). CDR3 nucleotides: TGTGCCAGCAGCCTTCGCGGACGGTATAGCAATCAGCCCCAGCATTTT. Its protein is CASSLRGRYSNQPQHF.